This T cell receptor (beta chain) is drawn from a study of cytomegalovirus exposure and HLA in healthy donors (TCRdb year 2017). About the investigation overall: An earlier analysis of a few hundred of the donors reported approximately 280 Gb of sequence data and 95 million to 130 million unique TCR beta sequences obtained from about 170 million T cells. An early release that covered several hundred HLA-typed donors contained around 330 gigabases of sequencing data and about 93 million unique TCR sequences. Of the 350 to 450 genotyped donors, approximately 80% fell in the genetic ancestry cluster associated with self-reported Caucasian donors. The study aimed to test whether signatures of past pathogen exposure could be identified by cataloging public T cell receptors. Using immunosequencing, the study profiled T cell repertoires from about 650 subjects and related those repertoires to cytomegalovirus serostatus. Besides the first cohort of 550 to 750 subjects, a separate validation cohort made up of 120 different subjects was used. To predict cytomegalovirus infection status, the study brought together high-throughput TCR immunosequencing, statistical association of individual TCRs with disease status, and machine learning. A later analysis re-examined previously published TCR beta repertoires from hundreds of donors and added high-resolution HLA genotyping to investigate patterns of TCR occurrence. Rather than using new phenotypic data, the later analysis identified candidate immune exposures from TCR beta sequences and from how often those sequences occurred across donors. An earlier analysis of several hundred of the donors applied high-throughput TCR beta sequencing to assess whether each TCR beta V gene segment acted as functional or pseudogenic. Alongside the repertoire data, information on donor age, sex, ethnicity and CMV serostatus was compiled. In a later genetic analysis, genome-wide SNP genotypes for about 55% of the roughly 670 donors were used, and that subset was treated as a discovery cohort. All discovery cohort repertoires had been generated on a single sequencing platform. HLA typing included class I and class II loci at four-digit resolution. The number of typed donors differed by locus: about 620-640 for A, B, C, DRB1 and DQB1; 522 for DQA1; approximately 600 for DPA1; and roughly 450 for DPB1. Because of strong linkage in the cohort, roughly five DR-DQ haplotypes were treated as single units for association and clustering. Across approximately 400 genotyped donors of the cohort, an average of about 240,000 unique TCR beta nucleotide sequences per donor were sequenced, and 15% to 20% of those sequences were non-productive. What the research found in general, with its limitations: Most TCR sequences were observed very rarely across donors, whereas some public TCRs were present in many individuals. In a later genetic analysis, fewer N-insertions in productive TCRs were reported among donors in an Asian-associated ancestry cluster than the approximately 710-donor mean. In a later analysis, several top co-occurrence clusters were reported to appear linked to parvovirus B19, influenza, CMV and Epstein-Barr virus. The study listed 170 or so TCR beta chains as associated with cytomegalovirus. According to the authors, the approach could potentially be generalized to other disease states and immunological phenotypes. Compared with equally common non-associated chains, HLA-associated TCR beta chains in a later analysis were more clonally expanded and had lower generation probabilities. Because HLA typing was unavailable for some donors at each locus, only the typed subset was used in association tests. A further reported finding was that TCR beta sequences accurately predicted the HLA-A and HLA-B alleles for most subjects in the first cohort. Only TCR beta chains were sequenced in this cohort, and the absence of alpha or paired-chain data limited detectable features. A later analysis associated around 16,000 TCR beta sequences with specific HLA alleles at a false discovery rate of 0.05. Linkage disequilibrium might explain the correlated functional status among segregating V segments, but an unknown experimental factor could not be ruled out. When HLA alleles, especially DR and DQ, strongly co-occurred, TCR associations were difficult to assign to individual alleles. Immune exposure information for the cohort was limited to CMV serostatus. The earlier analysis of some 540 of the donors excluded 15 to 20 rarely observed V segments, including chromosome 9 orphons, because counts were too low. Sequencing depth was assumed to be roughly uniform across donors in the presence/absence analyses, though that assumption may not hold. A cluster of highly shared sequence variants was judged likely to be a technical artifact of the sequencing pipeline. A later analysis found that TCR association rates varied across HLA loci, with DRB1 alleles showing the most associated TCRs and HLA-C alleles the fewest. Three of the identified cytomegalovirus-associated TCR beta chains were confirmed in vitro to be specific for cytomegalovirus antigens. Broadly in line with IMGT annotations, most TCR beta V segments showed up in productive rearrangements about 87% or about 30% of the time in an earlier analysis of a few hundred of the donors. The 87-base-pair reads could not distinguish some IMGT-functional V segments, including TRBV6-2 and TRBV6-3, so those segments were excluded. Most CMV-associated TCR beta chains appeared to be HLA-restricted in a later analysis, and the HLA associations seemed to be driven largely by CMV exposure. A later genetic analysis associated a missense DCLRE1C variant with V-gene and J-gene trimming of TCR beta chains, and an independent cohort replicated the association. Cytomegalovirus status was reported to be diagnosed by the classifier with high specificity and sensitivity in both the original and validation cohorts.

The cohort was made up of approximately 670 healthy bone marrow donors. All cohort members were sampled while nominally healthy, although unrecorded immune exposures were likely present. The donor tested CMV seropositive, placing the donor among the 289 seropositive members of the cohort. A peripheral blood sample was provided by each donor, and peripheral blood mononuclear cells were used for TCR beta sequencing. The Qiagen DNeasy Blood Extraction Kit was used to extract genomic DNA from the blood cell samples. From the germline V gene, CDR1 is MGHRA and CDR2 is YSYEKL. Compared with germline, V lacks 4 bases and J lacks 4 bases; bases without a gene match: 3. The CDR3 has 14 amino acids, counting the end cysteine and phenylalanine. The only DNA kept is the CDR3, 42 bases in frame from the first base. Libraries were constructed by the immunoSEQ multiplex PCR assay. For the multiplex PCR, a mixture combining 60 forward primers for TCR Vbeta segments and 13 reverse primers for TCR Jbeta segments was used. The CDR3 region of rearranged TCR beta genes was amplified from genomic DNA by a multiplex PCR assay. The amplified TCR beta libraries were sequenced on the Illumina HiSeq System as 87-base-pair reads. In the source study's methods: A later analysis counted about 82 million unique TCR beta chains across the 666 repertoires, and roughly 9.9 million of these chains were shared by at least two donors. Raw reads were error-corrected and collapsed into unique sequences by a nearest-neighbor algorithm in which closely related sequences were merged to remove PCR and sequencing errors. CDR3 sequences were aligned to IMGT reference sequences to assign V, D and J gene segments. For a sequence to be retained, a match of at least six nucleotides to both a V gene segment and a J gene segment was required. Rearrangements were classified as productive when the CDR3 lacked stop codons and remained in frame with V and J, and all other rearrangements were classified as non-productive. Following IMGT convention, CDR3 was defined as the stretch from the second conserved V-encoded cysteine up to the conserved J-encoded phenylalanine. The earlier analysis of 587 of the donors excluded sequences that lacked an unambiguous match to a single V gene segment. An earlier analysis of a few hundred of the donors called V segments functional above 56.7% productive rearrangements and segregating when the between-donor standard deviation exceeded 5%. A statistical classification framework was built for diagnosing cytomegalovirus status from the catalog of TCR beta chain sequences. V and J gene assignment, in a later analysis, came from comparing TCR nucleotide sequences with IMGT/GENE-DB human TR gene sequences. In a later analysis, CDR3 sequences and most-parsimonious VDJ recombination scenarios were assigned using the TCRdist pipeline. A later analysis defined each TCR beta chain by its CDR3 amino acid sequence plus V-gene family, and excluded reads lacking a unique V-gene family. A later analysis removed roughly 590 highly shared, low-generation-probability nucleotide sequences to deal with suspected cross-contamination and a sequencing artifact. In a later analysis, a clonal expansion index for each public chain was calculated from normalized within-repertoire ranks of inferred template counts. A later analysis computed generation probabilities with a VDJ recombination model fitted to out-of-frame rearrangements, and checked the results against IGoR. In a later analysis, hypergeometric tests were used to score TCR-TCR, TCR-HLA and TCR-CMV co-occurrence, with a repertoire-size bias correction applied to TCR pairs. In a later analysis, false discovery rates were estimated by permuting HLA or CMV assignments 20 times. In a later analysis, co-occurring TCRs were grouped with DBSCAN, and TCRdist sequence similarity was added when clustering was performed within HLA-allele-positive subsets. Co-occurrence clustering excluded repertoires with fewer than 30,000 or more than 120,000 public chains, plus five with anomalous nucleotide sharing. TCRdb mirrors the immuneACCESS table, restricted to in-frame sequences. Some clones are absent from its copies; in checked studies, under half trace to an unresolved V gene, and the reason for the others is unknown. Clone size and the V and J calls come from that table; the DNA yielded D and trimming. For this sample there are about 140,000 clones; 78% appear just once. The ten largest clones capture roughly 5.6% of the sample.

Notes on this clone: Its antigen is still unknown. Within one base of it there is no much larger clone, and no base qualities were kept.

The chain was built from TRBV4-1 and TRBJ2-7; TRBD2 lines up with 11 middle nucleotides. What was sequenced was PBMCs. The source is a woman between 40 and 50 years old in good health and CMV-seropositive. The CDR3 in this case is CASSPGLAEYEQYF. The nucleotides are TGCGCCAGCAGCCCGGGACTAGCGGAGTACGAGCAGTACTTC.